This T cell receptor (beta chain) appears in the sequencing data of a study of blood T cell repertoires in COVID-19. Produced via immunoSEQ multiplex PCR; TCRdb's table is partial and in-frame only. The sample comprises 150,000 or so clones, 78% of which are singletons, and 1.5% to 2% rests with the top ten. With 0 bases removed from V and 0 bases from J, the gap between germline ends came to 9 bases. The CDR3 extends over 16 amino acids. CDR1 and CDR2 from the germline V gene are LNHDA and SQIVND (reference sequence). V usage is TRBV19 and J usage is TRBJ1-3; D call uncertain. The sequencing sample was made of peripheral blood. The receptor was isolated from a man of 80 years or more with acute or convalescent COVID-19. CDR3 amino acids: CASSIEGSSSGNTIYF. The CDR3 nucleotides are TGTGCCAGTAGTATAGAGGGCAGTTCCTCTGGAAACACCATATATTTT.